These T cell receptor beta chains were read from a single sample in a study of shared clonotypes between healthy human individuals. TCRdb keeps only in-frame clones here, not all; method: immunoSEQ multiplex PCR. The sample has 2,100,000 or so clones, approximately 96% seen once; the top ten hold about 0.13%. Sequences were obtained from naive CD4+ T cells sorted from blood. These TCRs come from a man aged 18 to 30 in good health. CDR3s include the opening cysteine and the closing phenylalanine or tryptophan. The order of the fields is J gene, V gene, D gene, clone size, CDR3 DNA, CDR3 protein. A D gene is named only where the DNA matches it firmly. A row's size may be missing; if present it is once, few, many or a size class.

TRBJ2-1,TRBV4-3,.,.,TGCGCCAGCAGCCAGGAACCCATGGGCAATGAGCAGTTCTTC,CASSQEPMGNEQFF
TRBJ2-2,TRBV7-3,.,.,TGTGCCAGCAAACTAAACGGGGGCCAGAACACCGGGGAGCTGTTTTTT,CASKLNGGQNTGELFF
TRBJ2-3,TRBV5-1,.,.,TGCGCCAGCAGCCCGTGGGTCGCTAGCACAGATACGCAGTATTTT,CASSPWVASTDTQYF
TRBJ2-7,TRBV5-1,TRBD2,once,TGCGCCAGCAGCGGATCGACTAGCGGGAGCCACCGCTCCTACGAGCAGTACTTC,CASSGSTSGSHRSYEQYF
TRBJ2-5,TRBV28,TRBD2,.,TGTGCCAGCAGTTTGACTAGCGCCGAGACCCAGTACTTC,CASSLTSAETQYF
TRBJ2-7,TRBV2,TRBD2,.,TGTGCCAGCAGTGAAGTAATGACTAGCGGGAGGAGGCACGAGCAGTACTTC,CASSEVMTSGRRHEQYF
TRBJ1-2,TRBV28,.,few,TGTGCCAGCACGAGTGGATCCTCCTACGGCTACACCTTC,CASTSGSSYGYTF
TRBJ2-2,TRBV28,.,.,TGTGCCAGCAGTTTAATCAGGGGATTAAGCACCGGGGAGCTGTTTTTT,CASSLIRGLSTGELFF
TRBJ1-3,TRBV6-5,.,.,TGTGCCACCAGAGAGGGGTCTGGAAACACCATATATTTT,CATREGSGNTIYF
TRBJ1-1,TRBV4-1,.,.,TGCGCCAGCAGCCAGAACAGGCAAGCTTTCTTT,CASSQNRQAFF
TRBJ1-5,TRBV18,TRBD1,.,TGTGCCAGCTCACCAGGGACAGGGAACCAGCCCCAGCATTTT,CASSPGTGNQPQHF
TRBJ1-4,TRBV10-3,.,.,TGTGCCATCAGTGAGTCGGGGGGGGCTGGTAATGAAAAACTGTTTTTT,CAISESGGAGNEKLFF
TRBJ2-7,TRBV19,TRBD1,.,TGTGCCAGTAGTATGGGACAGGGCGGGTCGGAGCAGTACTTC,CASSMGQGGSEQYF
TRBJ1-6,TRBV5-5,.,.,TGTGCCAGCAGCTTGACGGGGGAAAATTCACCCCTCCACTTT,CASSLTGENSPLHF
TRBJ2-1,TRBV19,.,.,TGTGCCAGTAGTATGGGAGTTGAGCAGTTCTTC,CASSMGVEQFF
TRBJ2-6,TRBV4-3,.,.,TGCGCCAGCAGCCACGACGGTGGGGCCAACGTCCTGACTTTC,CASSHDGGANVLTF
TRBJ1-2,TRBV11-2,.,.,TGTGCCAGCAGCCCGGACAGTATTATCTATGGCTACACCTTC,CASSPDSIIYGYTF
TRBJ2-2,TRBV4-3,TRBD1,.,TGCGCCAGCAGCCAAAGACGGTGGGGACAGGGGAACACCGGGGAGCTGTTTTTT,CASSQRRWGQGNTGELFF
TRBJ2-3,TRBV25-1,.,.,TGTGCCAGCAAGGCTGGGGGTACGCAGTATTTT,CASKAGGTQYF
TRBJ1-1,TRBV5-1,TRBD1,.,TGCGCCAGCAGTTTACAGGGGGCCGGCACTGAAGCTTTCTTT,CASSLQGAGTEAFF
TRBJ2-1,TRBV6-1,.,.,TGTGCCGCGGTACTGGAAAATGAGCAGTTCTTC,CAAVLENEQFF
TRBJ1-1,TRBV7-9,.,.,TGTGCCAGCAGCTTCGACGCTGAAGCTTTCTTT,CASSFDAEAFF
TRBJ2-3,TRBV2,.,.,TGTGCCAGCAGTGCCTTGACTAGTTTCACAGATACGCAGTATTTT,CASSALTSFTDTQYF